This TCR beta chain was retrieved from a study of blood T cell repertoires in COVID-19. As for the study in general: Acute-phase and convalescent COVID-19 samples originated in the United States, Italy and Spain. PBMCs, B-cell-depleted T cells, or T cells provided the cDNA or gDNA that made up the material.

Germline V lookup: CDR1 LGHNA, CDR2 YSLEER. The CDR3 runs 14 residues. Trimming left V 4 bases short and J 9 bases short, with 16 bases between. Per the original data handling: Estimation of nucleated cell counts was performed using reference gene primer amplification. Sequencing was performed with immunoSEQ multiplex PCR; in TCRdb, only in-frame clones are kept and a portion is missing. The D gene and trimming were derived from the DNA, and the V and J assignments and clone size from that table. This sample has over 150,000 clones, with 75% to 90% found just once. This clone was recorded once. The V call is TRBV4-3, the J call TRBJ2-1, with D possibly TRBD1 on 6 matching bases. The specimen sequenced was peripheral blood. This TCR was recovered from a woman aged 55-75 years with acute or convalescent COVID-19. The CDR3 DNA reads TGCGCCAGCAGCCCTTTCACAGGGTACGGTGAGCAGTTCTTC. Translated, it gives CASSPFTGYGEQFF.